Listed here are 10 T cell receptor beta chains from one sample, sequenced in a study of low-dose radiotherapy and immunotherapy resistance in tumors. The authors ran around 18 PCR cycles to amplify TCRs with a constant-region primer and V-primer adapter. TCRdb re-analysed the reads in MiXCR, keeping a single row per CDR3 protein. The table lists fewer than 60,000 distinct CDR3 sequences, roughly 10% of them singletons. Sample time point: before trial treatment. The input for sequencing was PBMCs, taken before treatment. These TCRs come from a female donor with ovarian cancer.

There are many counts of this clonotype. This sequence joins TRBV10-3 and TRBJ1-6, with D possibly TRBD1 on 6 matching bases. This CDR3 contains 16 residues. Trimming shortened V by 0 bases and J by 9 bases, and 15 bases separated the two germline ends. Looked up from germline, CDR1 is ENHRY and CDR2 is SYGVKD. CDR3 coding DNA: TGTGCCATCAGTGAGTCGGGCGGGGGCGAGGTTTCACCCCTCCACTTT. This translates into CAISESGGGEVSPLHF.

The chain carries TRBV11-2 and TRBJ2-2; D is possibly TRBD1 or TRBD2 (5 bases each). This CDR3 comprises 17 residues. Deletions cut 4 bases from V and 0 bases from J, with 15 bases between. CDR1 and CDR2 (germline): SGHAT, FQNNGV. DNA of the CDR3: TGTGCCAGCAGCTCGGGACGGAAGACCCCGAACACCGGGGAGCTGTTTTTT. It codes for CASSSGRKTPNTGELFF.

This clonotype was counted ten times or more. The chain has TRBV28 and TRBJ2-1; D gene uncertain. The germline V gene encodes CDR1 MDHEN and CDR2 SYDVKM. The CDR3 consists of 13 residues. The ends were cut back, 3 bases at V and 3 bases at J, with 6 bases in the middle. CDR3 DNA sequence: TGTGCCAGCAGTTTGGTCGGCTACAATGAGCAGTTCTTC. Protein product: CASSLVGYNEQFF.

The J gene is TRBJ2-3, the V gene TRBV9; TRBD2 is a possible D gene (5 bases). Between the trimmed V and J ends, which lost 6 bases and 3 bases, there was a span of 8 bases. Germline lookup yields CDR1 SGDLS and CDR2 YYNGEE. The CDR3 loop spans 12 amino acids. The CDR3 bases are TGTGCCAGCATGGGAGATACAGATACGCAGTATTTT. This codes for CASMGDTDTQYF.

As regards this clonotype: With a far larger clone one base away, a read error is the likely cause. No conserved phenylalanine or tryptophan ends this CDR3, so it is likely a read error. V usage is TRBV27 and J usage is TRBJ1-2; D gene uncertain. Germline values: CDR1 MNHEY, CDR2 SMNVEV (reference sequence). The CDR3 extends over 15 amino acids. The V gene lost 6 bases and the J gene lost 0 bases, with 14 bases spanning the gap. CDR3 residues: CASSWVFGPNYGYTL. The CDR3 bases are TGTGCCAGCAGCTGGGTTTTCGGTCCTAACTATGGCTACACCTTA.

This clonotype was detected many times. The gene calls are TRBV5-1 and TRBJ2-2; weak D call: TRBD1 (5 bases). Germline-derived CDR1 and CDR2 are SGHRS and YFSETQ. The CDR3 sequence is 16 residues long. The germline V and J ends were trimmed by 4 bases and 0 bases, with 13 bases remaining between them. CDR3 nucleotide sequence: TGCGCCAGCAGCGGGCAGGGATTAACGAACACCGGGGAGCTGTTTTTT. Its protein product is CASSGQGLTNTGELFF. The complete variable domain, with remaining parts taken from reference TRBV5-1 and TRBJ2-2, reads KAGVTQTPRYLIKTRGQQVTLSCSPISGHRSVSWYQQTPGQGLQFLFEYFSETQRNKGNFPGRFSGRQFSNSRSEMNVSTLELGDSALYLCASSGQGLTNTGELFFGEGSRLTVL.

This clonotype came up many times. This chain links TRBV7-2 with TRBJ1-1; D is uncertain. V gave up 5 bases and J gave up 5 bases, with 9 bases separating them. Germline CDR1 SGHTA, CDR2 FQGNSA. This CDR3 spans 12 amino acids. CDR3 in amino acids: CASSLSLTEAFF. DNA of the CDR3: TGTGCCAGCAGCCTAAGTCTGACTGAAGCTTTCTTT.

This clonotype was recorded at least ten times. V gene TRBV19 combines with J gene TRBJ2-1, with D possibly TRBD1 on 6 matching bases. The CDR3 is 19 residues long. The germline gives CDR1 LNHDA, CDR2 SQIVND (reference sequence). The germline V and J ends were trimmed by 2 bases and 5 bases, with 25 bases remaining between them. CDR3 protein: CASSIPIDRRQFENNEQFF. The DNA for the CDR3 is TGTGCCAGTAGTATACCCATAGACAGGAGGCAGTTTGAAAACAATGAGCAGTTCTTC. Based on the CDR3 plus reference TRBV19 and TRBJ2-1, the full variable domain is DGGITQSPKYLFRKEGQNVTLSCEQNLNHDAMYWYRQDPGQGLRLIYYSQIVNDFQKGDIAEGYSVSREKKESFPLTVTSAQKNPTAFYLCASSIPIDRRQFENNEQFFGPGTRLTVL.

This clonotype has a count of ten or more. The gene calls are TRBV5-1 and TRBJ2-2; TRBD1 matches at 7 bases. The germline CDR1 and CDR2 sequences are SGHRS and YFSETQ. V gave up 2 bases and J gave up 4 bases; unmatched junction bases: 2. CDR3 length: 14 amino acids. CDR3 sequence (DNA): TGCGCCAGCAGCTTACAGGGGCCCACCGGGGAGCTGTTTTTT. Translating it yields CASSLQGPTGELFF.

This clonotype was counted at least ten times. CDR3 in amino acids: CASSLVQGRSYEQYF. For the CDR3, the DNA is TGCGCCAGCAGCTTGGTTCAGGGACGGAGCTACGAGCAGTACTTC. V is TRBV5-1 and J is TRBJ2-7; TRBD1 or TRBD2 may be the D gene (5 bases each). The V end was cut by 0 bases, the J end by 3 bases, with 13 bases between. CDR3 length: 15 residues. Germline CDR1 is SGHRS and CDR2 is YFSETQ.